These 29 T cell receptor beta chains share one sample of origin, sequenced in a study of blood T cells in healthy people across ages (dated by TCRdb to 2015 to 2017). The library was made by 5' RACE. Sequencing was performed on an Illumina HiSeq 2500. The second PCR ran for roughly 7 to 11 cycles and used a J-beta primer mix along with a sample-barcoded 5' primer. The public reads were reprocessed in TCRdb via fastp at Q25 and MiXCR, keeping in-frame beta chains. Every distinct CDR3 protein forms one entry, paired with its most common genes and DNA. This sample gives some 890,000 distinct CDR3 sequences in total; 29% of them show up just once. The biggest ten clones account for 10% of the sample. These data were also filed under a second study, of T cells of mothers and their children.

Sequences were obtained from blood. Receptors originate from a woman in her 40s in good health.

V usage is TRBV14 and J usage is TRBJ2-1; D remains unclear. CDR3 length equals 15 residues. CDR1 and CDR2 (germline): SGHDN, FVKESK. V lost 0 bases to trimming and J lost 12 bases, with 18 bases between them. The CDR3 loop is CASSQENVRSNWQFF. In DNA form, the CDR3 reads TGTGCCAGCAGCCAAGAGAACGTTCGAAGTAACTGGCAGTTCTTC.

This rearrangement joins TRBV5-1 to TRBJ1-1, with D uncertain. The V end lost 3 bases, the J end lost 3 bases, and 12 bases lay between the germline ends. Germline values: CDR1 SGHRS, CDR2 YFSETQ. The CDR3 runs 14 residues. The CDR3 coding sequence is TGCGCCAGCAGCTACAGATCAGATTACACTGAAGCTTTCTTT. This codes for CASSYRSDYTEAFF.

V usage is TRBV7-9 and J usage is TRBJ2-7; the D gene could be TRBD1 or TRBD2 (6 bases each). Trimming took 5 bases from V and 3 from J, leaving 14 bases between them. Germline V CDR1 and CDR2: SEHNR, FQNEAQ (reference sequence). The CDR3 covers 14 residues. The chain's CDR3 is CASSQGGRSYEQYF. DNA for the CDR3: TGTGCCAGCAGCCAAGGGGGGCGAAGCTACGAGCAGTACTTC.

This chain uses TRBV7-9 with TRBJ1-1; TRBD1 matches 7 bases. Trimming at V came to 5 bases and at J to 1 base, leaving 10 bases not matched to a gene. CDR3 length: 16 residues. Germline V gene data show CDR1 as SEHNR and CDR2 as FQNEAQ (reference sequence). DNA for the CDR3: TGTGCCAGCAGCGGACGGCCGGGACAGAAGAACACTGAAGCTTTCTTT. It specifies CASSGRPGQKNTEAFF.

This clonotype was seen a few times. One end of the junction does not line up with germline, which may come from a read error. V and J are TRBV7-9 and TRBJ2-7; the match to TRBD1 covers 10 bases. Germline loops: CDR1 SEHNR, CDR2 FQNEAQ (reference sequence). The CDR3 sequence is 14 residues long. The CDR3 nucleotides are TGTGCCGGCAGCTTAGGACAGGGGGTACAGGAGCAGTACTTC. Its translation: CAGSLGQGVQEQYF.

As to this clonotype: No conserved phenylalanine or tryptophan is present at the end of the CDR3, so a read error is the likely explanation. The gene calls are TRBV27 and TRBJ2-5; 9 bases agree with TRBD1. Germline V lookup: CDR1 MNHEY, CDR2 SMNVEV (reference sequence). The junction had 8 bases not matched to a gene; V was cut back by 5 bases and J by 4 bases. The CDR3 is 15 amino acids. CDR3 bases: TGTGCCAGCAGTCTGAAGGGACAGGGAGGAGAGACCCAGTACCTC. Translated, it gives CASSLKGQGGETQYL.

This clonotype showed up many times. This rearrangement joins TRBV27 to TRBJ2-1; D unresolved. V lost 2 bases to trimming and J lost 0 bases, with 2 bases between them. CDR1 is MNHEY, CDR2 SMNVEV, per germline (reference sequence). The CDR3 totals 13 residues. The CDR3 reads CASSLNSYNEQFF. In nucleotides, the CDR3 is TGTGCCAGCAGTTTAAACTCCTACAATGAGCAGTTCTTC.

This clonotype was seen a handful of times. J is TRBJ1-5 and V is TRBV28; D is undetermined. Per germline, CDR1 MDHEN and CDR2 SYDVKM. CDR3 length: 14 amino acids. V was clipped by 7 bases and J by 0 bases, with 10 bases between them. CDR3 DNA: TGTGCCAGCATTGAAGGGAATAGCAATCAGCCCCAGCATTTT. This sequence encodes CASIEGNSNQPQHF.

This clonotype was observed many times. V is TRBV24-1 and J is TRBJ2-5, with D uncertain. CDR1 and CDR2 from the germline V gene are KGHDR and SFDVKD. Trimming shortened V by 5 bases and J by 5 bases, and 11 bases separated the two germline ends. The CDR3 covers 13 residues. CDR3 nucleotide sequence: TGTGCCACCAGTGGAAAGGGTGGGGAGACCCAGTACTTC. Its protein is CATSGKGGETQYF.

This clonotype turned up a few times. This chain joins TRBV28 and TRBJ2-7, with 8 bases lining up with TRBD1. The CDR3 length is 14 residues. V lost 6 bases and J lost 3; bases outside the gene matches: 7. Germline CDR1 reads MDHEN; CDR2 reads SYDVKM. The DNA of the CDR3 is TGTGCCAGCAGCTCGACAGGGGCCGGCTACGAGCAGTACTTC. Translated, it gives CASSSTGAGYEQYF.

This chain links TRBV12-3 or TRBV12-4 with TRBJ1-3; 8 nucleotides align to TRBD1. V shed 5 bases, J shed 2 bases, and the junction held 5 bases outside the gene matches. The CDR3 totals 15 residues. CDR3 sequence: CASSTGTGAGNTIYF. The CDR3 nucleotides read TGTGCCAGCAGTACCGGGACAGGAGCTGGAAACACCATATATTTT.

The chain couples TRBV10-3 to TRBJ1-5; D is uncertain. Germline V CDR1 and CDR2: ENHRY, SYGVKD. V was cut by 3 bases and J by 6 bases, with 9 bases left in between. This CDR3 has 13 amino acids. This chain's CDR3 is CAISDGAGQPQHF. In DNA, the CDR3 is TGTGCCATCAGTGACGGCGCAGGTCAGCCCCAGCATTTT.

The chain uses TRBV3-1 and TRBJ1-1; a weak D match, TRBD1 (6 bases). Germline loops: CDR1 LGHDT, CDR2 YNNKEL (reference sequence). V lost 4 bases, J lost 11 bases, and 11 bases lay in between. The CDR3 is 11 residues long. Here the CDR3 DNA reads TGTGCCAGCAGCCTAGGGGGAGCGGCTTTCTTT. Translation: CASSLGGAAFF.

This clonotype was recorded at least ten times. The chain uses TRBV27 and TRBJ2-7; the D gene is possibly TRBD2 (5 bases). The CDR3 length is 13 residues. V lost 5 bases and J lost 3, with 11 bases in between. The V gene's germline CDR1 is MNHEY and CDR2 SMNVEV (reference sequence). This CDR3 reads CASSPGSDYEQYF. The CDR3 region has the DNA TGTGCCAGCAGTCCGGGATCCGACTACGAGCAGTACTTC.

This clonotype was recorded a few times. The CDR3 region has the DNA TGTGCCTGGGAAGACAGGCTCTATGGCTACACCTTC. Translated: CAWEDRLYGYTF. The rearrangement uses TRBV30 and TRBJ1-2, with D maybe TRBD1 (6 bases). This CDR3 is 12 amino acids long. V shed 5 bases and J shed 4 bases, with 11 bases lying between them. Per germline, CDR1 GTSNPN and CDR2 SVGIG (reference sequence).

The CDR3 DNA follows: TGTGCCACCAGCAGAGAGGGACAGGACGATGGCTACACCTTC. This sequence encodes CATSREGQDDGYTF. The chain joins TRBV15 to TRBJ1-2; the match to TRBD1 covers 8 bases. CDR3 length: 14 amino acids. In germline, CDR1 is LNHNV, CDR2 YYDKDF (reference sequence). V shed 0 bases and J 6 bases; nucleotides not matched to a gene: 3.

This clonotype was recorded at least ten times. The chain employs TRBV28 and TRBJ2-1, with D unresolved. The germline gives CDR1 MDHEN, CDR2 SYDVKM. The CDR3 contains 12 residues. V was pared by 4 bases and J by 11 bases, with 12 bases between. CDR3 sequence reads: CASSSLRTQQFF. The CDR3 nucleotides are TGTGCCAGCAGTTCCCTCCGGACCCAGCAGTTCTTC.

The rearrangement uses TRBV7-9 and TRBJ2-6; tentatively, D is TRBD1 (6 bases). This CDR3 has 17 amino acids. Germline CDR1 and CDR2: SEHNR and FQNEAQ (reference sequence). V lost 4 bases to trimming and J lost 1 base, with 14 bases between them. In DNA form, the CDR3 reads TGTGCCAGCAGCTCTCAGGGACAAGTATCTGGGGCCAACGTCCTGACTTTC. It yields the protein CASSSQGQVSGANVLTF.

V gene TRBV28 combines with J gene TRBJ1-5, with 8 bases identical to TRBD1. CDR3 length: 15 residues. Germline CDR1 and CDR2: MDHEN and SYDVKM. Trimming at V came to 6 bases and at J to 0 bases, leaving 4 bases not matched to a gene. In nucleotides, the CDR3 is TGTGCCAGCAGCGGGACAGGTTCTAGCAATCAGCCCCAGCATTTT. It specifies CASSGTGSSNQPQHF. Filled out from reference TRBV28 and TRBJ1-5, the complete variable domain reads DVKVTQSSRYLVKRTGEKVFLECVQDMDHENMFWYRQDPGLGLRLIYFSYDVKMKEKGDIPEGYSVSREKKERFSLILESASTNQTSMYLCASSGTGSSNQPQHFGDGTRLSIL.

The sample holds a few counts of this clonotype. V gene TRBV28 combines with J gene TRBJ2-7; 8 bases agree with TRBD1. The CDR3 consists of 14 residues. With 6 bases clipped from V and 0 bases from J, the junction kept 4 bases outside the gene matches. Germline assignment: CDR1 MDHEN and CDR2 SYDVKM. In DNA, the CDR3 is TGTGCCAGCAGATACAGGGGGATCTCCTACGAGCAGTACTTC. Protein sequence: CASRYRGISYEQYF.

This clonotype was seen repeatedly, ten times or more. The chain recombines TRBV7-2 with TRBJ2-7; D is undetermined. The V and J ends lost 5 bases and 2 bases respectively, with 10 bases between them. This CDR3 contains 13 residues. CDR1 SGHTA and CDR2 FQGNSA come from the germline V gene. The CDR3: CASSVGRTYEQYF. The CDR3 nucleotides are TGTGCCAGCAGCGTAGGACGGACCTACGAGCAGTACTTC.

This clonotype was seen more than once but under ten times. The chain uses TRBV9 and TRBJ1-5; no clear D. The CDR3 totals 15 residues. Germline values: CDR1 SGDLS, CDR2 YYNGEE. V gave up 0 bases and J gave up 0 bases, with 7 bases separating them. The CDR3 bases are TGTGCCAGCAGCGTAGGGGCGGATAGCAATCAGCCCCAGCATTTT. Amino acid sequence: CASSVGADSNQPQHF.

This clonotype was recorded a few times. The chain employs TRBV6-2 or TRBV6-3 and TRBJ2-3, with 11 bases identical to TRBD2. The CDR3 runs 19 residues. Germline assignment: CDR1 MNHEY and CDR2 SVGEGT. V lost 2 bases and J lost 2; bases outside the gene matches: 12. Here the CDR3 DNA reads TGTGCCAGCAGTTACCGATCGCTAGCGGGGGGACCCCCCACAGATACGCAGTATTTT. Translating gives CASSYRSLAGGPPTDTQYF.

This clonotype was picked up many times. The CDR3 protein is CASSAPGQGVYEQYF. The CDR3 DNA sequence: TGTGCCAGCAGTGCACCGGGACAGGGGGTCTACGAGCAGTACTTC. The V and J genes are TRBV12-3 or TRBV12-4 and TRBJ2-7; TRBD1 aligns across 11 bases. This CDR3 contains 15 residues. The V gene end was trimmed by 5 bases and the J gene end by 3 bases; junction bases not matched to a gene: 6.

The chain joins TRBV5-1 to TRBJ1-2; possibly TRBD1 for D (6 bases). Trimming cost V 4 bases and J 3 bases, with 16 bases left between them. This CDR3 has 15 residues. Germline V gene lookup returns CDR1 SGHRS and CDR2 YFSETQ. CDR3 sequence reads: CASSPGQRGDYGYTF. The CDR3 DNA reads as TGCGCCAGCAGCCCCGGACAGAGGGGGGACTATGGCTACACCTTC.

This clonotype was counted a few times. V is TRBV6-6 and J is TRBJ2-1; 8 positions match TRBD1. The CDR3 is 15 residues long. Germline assignment: CDR1 MNHNY and CDR2 SVGAGI (reference sequence). With V trimmed by 5 bases and J by 5 bases, 8 bases remained unmatched. The CDR3 loop is CASSDWTGHHNEQFF. In DNA, the CDR3 is TGTGCCAGCAGTGACTGGACAGGGCACCACAATGAGCAGTTCTTC.

On this clonotype itself: This may come from a read error, since a much larger clone is one base off. The chain is built from TRBV7-2 and TRBJ1-2, with 7 bases aligning to TRBD1. Germline values: CDR1 SGHTA, CDR2 FQGNSA. CDR3 length: 14 amino acids. Unmatched junction bases numbered 8, after V lost 5 bases and J lost 5 bases. The chain's CDR3 is CASSTTGTDYGYTF. The CDR3 DNA is TGTGCCAGCAGCACAACCGGGACAGATTATGGCTACACCTTC.

This sequence joins TRBV28 and TRBJ2-3, with 8 bases matching TRBD2. The CDR3 is 17 residues long. Germline lookup yields CDR1 MDHEN and CDR2 SYDVKM. Trimming took 8 bases from V and 3 from J; bases not matched to a gene: 16. CDR3 loop: CASPPGLGGQSTDTQYF. DNA for the CDR3: TGTGCCAGCCCCCCGGGACTAGGAGGTCAAAGTACAGATACGCAGTATTTT.

This clonotype was seen repeatedly, ten times or more. The chain links TRBV29-1 to TRBJ2-7, with 7 bases lining up with TRBD1. V lost 3 bases and J lost 0; bases outside the gene matches: 5. The length of the CDR3 is 14 residues. In germline, CDR1 is SQVTM, CDR2 ANQGSEA. The CDR3 DNA sequence: TGCAGCGTTGACAAGACAGGGAGCTCCTACGAGCAGTACTTC. It encodes CSVDKTGSSYEQYF.